Presented here are 14 T cell receptor beta chains from one specimen sequenced in a study of blood T cell repertoires in COVID-19. This table comes from immunoSEQ multiplex PCR, and its TCRdb copy is limited to in-frame clones, with some not included. The table includes roughly 230,000 clones, approximately 88% detected once. The sample was peripheral blood. The receptors here all came from a human donor in a cohort sampled during active COVID-19.

CDR3 region: CATSPNTDTQYF. DNA of the CDR3: TGTGCCACCAGTCCTAACACAGATACGCAGTATTTT. This chain links TRBV24-1 with TRBJ2-3; D uncertain. V gave up 6 bases and J gave up 2 bases, with 5 bases separating them. The CDR3 covers 12 residues. Germline V CDR1 and CDR2: KGHDR, SFDVKD.

In this sample, this clone turned up a few times. The chain carries TRBV28 and TRBJ1-1, with 9 positions matching TRBD1. The germline CDR1 and CDR2 sequences are MDHEN and SYDVKM. V trimming: 2 bases; J trimming: 11 bases; junction bases outside the gene matches: 9. CDR3 length: 14 amino acids. The CDR3 DNA reads as TGTGCCAGCAGTTTAGGGACAGGGTCGTTGAATGCTTTCTTT. Translated: CASSLGTGSLNAFF.

This sequence joins TRBV4-1 and TRBJ1-2; D may be TRBD1 (5 bases). V lost 1 base to trimming and J lost 4 bases, with 13 bases between them. The CDR3 consists of 15 residues. CDR1 MGHRA and CDR2 YSYEKL come from the germline V gene. DNA of the CDR3: TGCGCCAGCAGCCAAGGCCGGGACTTAGCCTATGGCTACACCTTC. This sequence encodes CASSQGRDLAYGYTF.

Only one count was recorded for this clone. The CDR3 DNA follows: TGTGCCAGCAGCCTAACTTTGGTCTCTGGAAACACCATATATTTT. Protein product: CASSLTLVSGNTIYF. This chain connects TRBV3-1 (or the pseudogene TRBV3-2) to TRBJ1-3; D call uncertain. Germline V gene data show CDR1 as LGHDT and CDR2 as YNNKEL (reference sequence). Trimming removed 4 bases from V and 0 bases from J, with 10 bases in between. This CDR3 contains 15 residues.

J is TRBJ1-4 and V is TRBV5-1; D is perhaps TRBD1 (5 bases). Germline assignment: CDR1 SGHRS and CDR2 YFSETQ. Trimming stripped 7 bases from V and 8 bases from J, with 18 bases between. The CDR3 is 14 residues long. DNA for the CDR3: TGCGCCAGCCGCGCCTCATTGGGGCAGGAAAAACTGTTTTTT. It codes for CASRASLGQEKLFF.

The genes are TRBV30 and TRBJ1-3; tentatively, D is TRBD1 (5 bases). CDR3 length: 11 residues. V lost 3 bases and J 10 bases, leaving 10 bases between the germline ends. From germline, CDR1 is GTSNPN and CDR2 SVGIG (reference sequence). CDR3 bases: TGTGCCTGGAGCGGCCGGGGGACCATATATTTT. Translation gives CAWSGRGTIYF.

The chain combines TRBV5-8 with TRBJ2-2; D possibly corresponds to TRBD1 (6 bases). The germline gives CDR1 SGHTS, CDR2 YDEGEE. The V and J ends lost 3 bases and 0 bases respectively, with 9 bases between them. This CDR3 has 15 residues. The CDR3 sequence: CASSSGTTNTGELFF. In DNA form, the CDR3 reads TGTGCCAGCAGCTCCGGGACAACGAACACCGGGGAGCTGTTTTTT.

This clone was seen a single time. V is TRBV10-1 and J is TRBJ2-7; weak D call: TRBD1 (5 bases). Germline loops: CDR1 WNHNN, CDR2 SYGVQD (reference sequence). The V end was cut by 3 bases, the J end by 6 bases, with 12 bases between. CDR3 length: 13 amino acids. DNA for the CDR3: TGCGCCAGCAGTGAATTTGTTAGGGGCGAGCAGTACTTC. Its protein is CASSEFVRGEQYF.

The rearrangement joins TRBV19 to TRBJ1-5, with a tentative D call TRBD1 (5 bases). Germline V gene data show CDR1 as LNHDA and CDR2 as SQIVND (reference sequence). Trimming took off 2 bases at V and 15 bases at J, with 17 bases between the two ends. The CDR3 is 13 residues long. CDR3 DNA: TGTGCCAGTAGTATACTTACAGGAGATTCCCCGCATTTT. As protein: CASSILTGDSPHF.

The chain has TRBV5-4 and TRBJ1-1, with D possibly matching TRBD1 (5 bases). Germline CDR1 reads SGHNT; CDR2 reads YYREEE (reference sequence). V was clipped by 2 bases and J by 1 base, with 12 bases between them. The CDR3 spans 15 residues. The CDR3 is CASSFVYRGNTEAFF. CDR3 nucleotides: TGTGCCAGCAGCTTTGTTTATAGGGGGAACACTGAAGCTTTCTTT. Using reference TRBV5-4 and TRBJ1-1 for the parts outside the CDR3, the full variable domain is ETGVTQSPTHLIKTRGQQVTLRCSSQSGHNTVSWYQQALGQGPQFIFQYYREEENGRGNFPPRFSGLQFPNYSSELNVNALELDDSALYLCASSFVYRGNTEAFFGQGTRLTVV.

This clone occurred once. CDR3 in amino acids: CASRHQGGFTGELFF. As DNA, the CDR3 is TGCGCCAGCAGACACCAGGGAGGATTCACCGGGGAGCTGTTTTTT. The chain is built from TRBV4-1 and TRBJ2-2, with D maybe TRBD2 (6 bases). Per germline, CDR1 MGHRA and CDR2 YSYEKL. The CDR3 sequence is 15 residues long. V was pared by 6 bases and J by 4 bases, with 15 bases between.

J is TRBJ1-4 and V is TRBV7-9; D unclear. The germline V gene has CDR1 SEHNR and CDR2 FQNEAQ (reference sequence). V was shortened by 3 bases and J by 16 bases, with 15 bases between the two germline ends. This CDR3 region has 12 residues. This CDR3 is CASSFEGGKAFF. CDR3 in DNA: TGTGCCAGCAGCTTTGAAGGCGGCAAGGCGTTTTTT.

This chain uses TRBV7-2 with TRBJ2-7; TRBD2 matches at 7 bases. CDR3 length: 14 residues. CDR1 is SGHTA and CDR2 is FQGNSA in the germline V gene. The V segment lost 6 bases and the J segment 4 bases; nucleotides outside the gene matches: 9. As DNA, the CDR3 is TGTGCCAGCAGTGACTCGGGACTAAAATACGAGCAGTACTTC. Protein product: CASSDSGLKYEQYF.

In DNA, the CDR3 is TGTGCCAGTAGTATAGGACAGTCGAGCTCCTACGAGCAGTACTTC. It translates to CASSIGQSSSYEQYF. The chain carries TRBV19 and TRBJ2-7, with D perhaps TRBD1 (5 bases). The CDR3 extends over 15 amino acids. The germline V gene encodes CDR1 LNHDA and CDR2 SQIVND (reference sequence). V was pared by 1 base and J by 0 bases, with 10 bases between.